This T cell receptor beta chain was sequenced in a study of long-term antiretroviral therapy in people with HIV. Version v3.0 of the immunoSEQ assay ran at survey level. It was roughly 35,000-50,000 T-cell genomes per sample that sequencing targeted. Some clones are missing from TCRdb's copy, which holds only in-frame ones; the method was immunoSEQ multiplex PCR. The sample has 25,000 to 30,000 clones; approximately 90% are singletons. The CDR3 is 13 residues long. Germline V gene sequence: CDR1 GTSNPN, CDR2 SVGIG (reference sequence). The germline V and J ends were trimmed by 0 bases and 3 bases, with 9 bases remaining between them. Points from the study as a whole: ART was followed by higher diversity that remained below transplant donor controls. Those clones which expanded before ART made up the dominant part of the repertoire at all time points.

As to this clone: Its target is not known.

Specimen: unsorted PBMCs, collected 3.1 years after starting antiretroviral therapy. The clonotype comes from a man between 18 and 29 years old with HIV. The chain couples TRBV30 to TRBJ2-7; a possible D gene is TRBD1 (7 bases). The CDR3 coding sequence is TGTGCCTGGAGTGTCCAGGGGGGCTACGAGCAGTACTTC. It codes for CAWSVQGGYEQYF.